These 32 T cell receptor beta chains were sequenced from one sample in a study of human CD8 memory T cell subsets. Libraries of TCR beta chains were produced by 5' RACE (UMI-labeled). TCRdb re-called the 5' RACE reads; every CDR3 protein appears as one record, without DNA. This sample's table has around 19,000 distinct CDR3 sequences. Sequencing was done on a sample of CD8+ stem-like memory T cells (TSCM and TCM) sorted from PBMCs. Subset: stem-like memory CD8 T cells (TSTEM), CCR7+ PD-1- TIGIT-. These receptors were obtained from a human donor in good health.

The chain is built from TRBV29-1 and TRBJ2-3; TCRdb's D gene call, TRBD2, goes unchecked for lack of DNA. Germline CDR1 and CDR2: SQVTM and ANQGSEA. CDR3 size: 15 residues. The CDR3 protein is CSVERLAGVTDTQYF.

The CDR3 sequence: CARTGTVNTEAFF. V gene TRBV2 combines with J gene TRBJ1-1; TCRdb's assignment of TRBD1 cannot be checked, as there is no DNA. The germline gives CDR1 SNHLY, CDR2 FYNNEI. This CDR3 comprises 13 residues. Looking up the rest from reference TRBV2 and TRBJ1-1 gives the full variable domain: EPEVTQTPSHQVTQMGQEVILRCVPISNHLYFYWYRQILGQKVEFLVSFYNNEISEKSEIFDDQFSVERPDGSNFTLKIRSTKLEDSAMYFCARTGTVNTEAFFGQGTRLTVV.

The rearrangement joins TRBV29-1 to TRBJ2-2. Germline V gives CDR1 SQVTM, CDR2 ANQGSEA. The CDR3 is 13 residues long. The CDR3 sequence is CSGVHANTGELFF.

This clonotype is medium-sized by frequency. The chain uses TRBV5-4 and TRBJ2-7. CDR1 and CDR2 from the germline V gene are SGHNT and YYREEE (reference sequence). There are 14 residues in the CDR3. CDR3 residues: CASSFSSGSYEQYF.

The rearrangement uses TRBV7-9 and TRBJ1-1; the D call of TRBD1 rests on TCRdb alone, since no DNA is present to check it. Germline V gene data show CDR1 as SEHNR and CDR2 as FQNEAQ (reference sequence). This CDR3 is 11 amino acids long. The CDR3 sequence is CASTPTTEAFF.

The chain recombines TRBV5-1 with TRBJ2-1; without DNA, the TCRdb call of TRBD1 cannot be checked. This CDR3 has 14 amino acids. Germline CDR1 SGHRS, CDR2 YFSETQ. The CDR3 protein is CASSLRDRAHEQFF.

The chain carries TRBV4-1 and TRBJ2-7. Germline V gene data show CDR1 as MGHRA and CDR2 as YSYEKL. There are 17 residues in the CDR3. The CDR3: CASSQVLVRETSYEQYF.

The chain employs TRBV7-8 and TRBJ2-5; the TCRdb call, TRBD2, lacks DNA for checking. The length of the CDR3 is 16 residues. CDR1 and CDR2 (germline): SGHVS, FQNEAQ. The CDR3 sequence: CASSLVSGGDQETQYF.

This sequence joins TRBV5-1 and TRBJ2-3; with no DNA, the TCRdb D assignment of TRBD2 cannot be verified. The CDR3 length is 18 residues. Looked up from germline, CDR1 is SGHRS and CDR2 is YFSETQ. CDR3 in amino acids: CASSDTEAGSASTDTQYF.

The chain carries TRBV28 and TRBJ1-1; lacking DNA, the TRBD1 call made by TCRdb goes unchecked. Germline V CDR1 and CDR2: MDHEN, SYDVKM. CDR3 length: 14 residues. The CDR3 sequence: CASSLQGASTEAFF.

V gene TRBV28 combines with J gene TRBJ1-5; TCRdb gives TRBD1 as the D gene, but with no DNA this cannot be confirmed. The CDR3 has 14 residues. Germline lookup yields CDR1 MDHEN and CDR2 SYDVKM. The CDR3 reads CASTRDGLNQPQHF.

The chain employs TRBV27 and TRBJ1-2; the TCRdb call, TRBD1, lacks DNA for checking. The CDR3 runs to 14 residues. Germline lookup yields CDR1 MNHEY and CDR2 SMNVEV (reference sequence). The CDR3 protein is CASSLQAGDYGYTF.

This chain joins TRBV3-1 and TRBJ2-1. The CDR3 totals 16 residues. CDR1 LGHDT and CDR2 YNNKEL come from the germline V gene (reference sequence). CDR3 loop: CASSHYRGSSYNEQFF.

The chain carries TRBV7-6 and TRBJ2-7; TCRdb calls TRBD1, which cannot be checked without DNA. Germline CDR1 SGHVS, CDR2 FNYEAQ. The CDR3 has 13 amino acids. CDR3 region: CASSSGQTYEQYF.

The chain couples TRBV20-1 to TRBJ2-7; as DNA is missing, the TRBD1 call by TCRdb cannot be tested. Germline lookup yields CDR1 DFQATT and CDR2 SNEGSKA (reference sequence). The CDR3 consists of 17 residues. CDR3 residues: CSARDLRGQGSVYEQYF.

The chain recombines TRBV19 with TRBJ1-1; TCRdb outputs TRBD1, but without DNA this stays unchecked. From germline, CDR1 is LNHDA and CDR2 SQIVND (reference sequence). This CDR3 region has 14 residues. This CDR3 is CASSIGQLNTEAFF. Based on the CDR3 plus reference TRBV19 and TRBJ1-1, the full variable domain is DGGITQSPKYLFRKEGQNVTLSCEQNLNHDAMYWYRQDPGQGLRLIYYSQIVNDFQKGDIAEGYSVSREKKESFPLTVTSAQKNPTAFYLCASSIGQLNTEAFFGQGTRLTVV.

The chain recombines TRBV20-1 with TRBJ1-2; lacking DNA, the TRBD1 call made by TCRdb goes unchecked. CDR3 length: 14 residues. The V gene's germline CDR1 is DFQATT and CDR2 SNEGSKA (reference sequence). The chain's CDR3 is CSATPTTGDYGYTF.

The rearrangement uses TRBV6-5 and TRBJ2-1; TCRdb designates TRBD1, a call that cannot be tested without DNA. Germline CDR1 and CDR2: MNHEY and SVGAGI. CDR3 length: 14 residues. CDR3: CASRAGLRFDEQFF.

The chain has TRBV2 and TRBJ2-1. CDR1 and CDR2 (germline): SNHLY, FYNNEI. CDR3 size: 13 residues. CDR3 region: CASSGIHANEQFF. Based on the CDR3 plus reference TRBV2 and TRBJ2-1, the full variable domain is EPEVTQTPSHQVTQMGQEVILRCVPISNHLYFYWYRQILGQKVEFLVSFYNNEISEKSEIFDDQFSVERPDGSNFTLKIRSTKLEDSAMYFCASSGIHANEQFFGPGTRLTVL.

This chain connects TRBV19 to TRBJ1-4. Germline CDR1 reads LNHDA; CDR2 reads SQIVND (reference sequence). This CDR3 has 17 residues. CDR3: CASSIAPQLSTNEKLFF.

The CDR3 spells CASSLQGQETQYF. This chain links TRBV28 with TRBJ2-5; without DNA, the TCRdb call of TRBD1 cannot be checked. Germline loops: CDR1 MDHEN, CDR2 SYDVKM. The length of the CDR3 is 13 residues.

The rearrangement uses TRBV6-5 and TRBJ2-1; TCRdb names TRBD1, which stays unverified in the absence of DNA. The CDR3 is 11 residues long. The germline CDR1 and CDR2 sequences are MNHEY and SVGAGI. CDR3 residues: CASSKDRAEFF.

V is TRBV28 and J is TRBJ1-6; TCRdb designates TRBD1, a call that cannot be tested without DNA. CDR1 and CDR2 (germline): MDHEN, SYDVKM. There are 17 residues in the CDR3. The CDR3 region is CASSLLGAGGYNSPLHF.

The chain joins TRBV5-4 to TRBJ2-2; lacking DNA, the TRBD2 call made by TCRdb goes unchecked. The germline V gene has CDR1 SGHNT and CDR2 YYREEE (reference sequence). The CDR3 consists of 17 residues. The CDR3: CASSVPEAGGPTGELFF.

This sequence joins TRBV2 and TRBJ1-2; lacking DNA, the TRBD1 call made by TCRdb goes unchecked. The CDR3 contains 13 residues. From germline, CDR1 is SNHLY and CDR2 FYNNEI. CDR3 residues: CASTQGQGNGYTF.

The rearrangement joins TRBV10-2 to TRBJ1-2; TCRdb reports TRBD1, a call that lacks DNA to check it against. CDR1 is WSHSY and CDR2 is SAAADI in the germline V gene. The CDR3 length is 13 residues. The CDR3 region is CASSDWGGYGYTF.

The chain couples TRBV28 to TRBJ2-4; TCRdb designates TRBD1, a call that cannot be tested without DNA. The CDR3 consists of 14 residues. Germline lookup yields CDR1 MDHEN and CDR2 SYDVKM. This chain's CDR3 is CASSSSDREDIQYF.

The genes are TRBV29-1 and TRBJ2-3; TCRdb's D call of TRBD1 is untestable without DNA. Germline V gene sequence: CDR1 SQVTM, CDR2 ANQGSEA. This CDR3 contains 13 residues. CDR3 loop: CSVEDPGEVTQYF.

This rearrangement joins TRBV29-1 to TRBJ2-7; TCRdb's D call, TRBD1, is unchecked because there is no DNA. The CDR3 length is 13 residues. Germline V CDR1 and CDR2: SQVTM, ANQGSEA. The CDR3 here is CSVEEGGTYEQYF.

The chain links TRBV7-2 to TRBJ1-1; the D gene TCRdb calls, TRBD1, cannot be checked with no DNA. Germline CDR1 reads SGHTA; CDR2 reads FQGNSA. This CDR3 contains 16 residues. The CDR3 here is CASSLIRAPINTEAFF.

The chain couples TRBV4-1 to TRBJ2-2. The CDR3 is 14 amino acids. Germline V CDR1 and CDR2: MGHRA, YSYEKL. The CDR3 sequence: CASSPRSNTGELFF.

The chain employs TRBV5-6 and TRBJ2-1. Germline assignment: CDR1 SGHDT and CDR2 YYEEEE. The CDR3 is 15 residues long. Here the CDR3 reads CASSSDSTPYNEQFF.